This T cell receptor beta chain originates from a study of blood T cells in healthy people across ages. The CDR3 covers 16 residues. V dropped 1 base and J dropped 3 bases, with 15 bases sitting between them. Germline CDR1 is SGHRS and CDR2 is YFSETQ. PCR was performed a second time for about 7 to 12 cycles using a sample-barcoded 5' primer and a J-beta primer mix. Each of the cDNA molecules was tagged by a template-switch adaptor with 12 random nucleotides. TCRdb itself ran the 5' RACE reads through MiXCR, one entry per CDR3 protein. This repertoire shows about 1.5 million distinct CDR3 sequences, less than 45% found once; its top ten account for around 4%. Staff drew ten milliliters of peripheral blood from each donor. Extractions gave at least 5 micrograms of total RNA per sample.

Sequences were obtained from blood. The rearrangement joins TRBV5-1 to TRBJ2-3; tentatively, D is TRBD2 (6 bases). The clonotype was recovered from a young woman in good health. The CDR3 here is CASSLYNGGSTDTQYF. The CDR3, as DNA: TGCGCCAGCAGCTTGTACAACGGGGGATCTACAGATACGCAGTATTTT.